Described below is a single T cell receptor (beta chain) sequence and its context. The CDR3 totals 11 residues. The V end lost 6 bases, the J end lost 4 bases, and 6 bases lay between the germline ends. CDR1 is LNHDA and CDR2 is SQIVND in the germline V gene (reference sequence). Authors' processing steps: Estimation of nucleated cell counts was performed using reference gene primer amplification. Here immunoSEQ multiplex PCR was the method, and the copy in TCRdb shows in-frame clones only, minus some. The D gene and trimming were derived from the DNA, and the V and J assignments and clone size from that table. The sample comprises approximately 210,000 clones, 65% to 85% of which are singletons, and under 4.5% rests with the top ten. This specimen comes from a study of blood T cell repertoires in COVID-19. The overall study: The United States, Italy and Spain provided the acute and convalescent COVID-19 samples.

This rearrangement joins TRBV19 to TRBJ1-2; D is undetermined. This sequence was found in a man aged 30 to 45 with acute COVID-19. Sequencing was performed on PBMCs or T cells enriched from blood (not recorded which). The CDR3 loop is CASRASYGYTF. CDR3 in DNA: TGTGCCAGTAGAGCCTCCTATGGCTACACCTTC.